This passage covers 20 T cell receptor beta chains from one sample sequenced in a study of T cells in Graves' hyperthyroidism and ophthalmopathy. Researchers amplified the TCR beta CDR3 regions from RNA transcripts. HTBI primers were the set used in a first-round RT-PCR of the TCR CDR3. TCRdb processed the multiplex PCR reads anew with MiXCR; each CDR3 protein has one entry. The sample has roughly 500,000 distinct CDR3 sequences, 40% to 50% seen once. Input material: peripheral blood or thyroid tissue (not recorded which). These receptors came from an adult woman with Graves' disease, either hyperthyroidism or ophthalmopathy (not recorded which).

This clonotype was counted many times. The chain has TRBV10-3 and TRBJ1-5; D not certain. The CDR3 extends over 14 amino acids. The ends were cut back, 4 bases at V and 2 bases at J, with 9 bases in the middle. CDR1 and CDR2 from the germline V gene are ENHRY and SYGVKD. CDR3 DNA sequence: TGTGCCATCAGTGTCACTCAAGGCAATCAGCCCCAGCATTTT. Translated, it gives CAISVTQGNQPQHF.

V gene TRBV28 combines with J gene TRBJ1-4; unclear D gene. The CDR3 is 14 amino acids. V gave up 4 bases and J gave up 1 base, with 7 bases separating them. CDR1 is MDHEN, CDR2 SYDVKM, per germline. CDR3 sequence: CASSSHGTNEKLFF. Here the CDR3 DNA reads TGTGCCAGCAGTTCGCACGGAACTAATGAAAAACTGTTTTTT.

This clonotype occurred many times. This chain joins TRBV30 and TRBJ1-1; 8 bases are a match to TRBD1. CDR3 size: 13 residues. Germline assignment: CDR1 GTSNPN and CDR2 SVGIG (reference sequence). Trimming at V came to 4 bases and at J to 3 bases, leaving 4 bases not matched to a gene. CDR3 nucleotide sequence: TGTGCCTGGAACACAGGGGGTCACACTGAAGCTTTCTTT. Residues: CAWNTGGHTEAFF.

In this sample, this clonotype turned up a few times. This may stem from a read error, because a much larger clone lies one nucleotide away. This CDR3 is CATSRDGGLGTEASF. CDR3 sequence (DNA): TGTGCCACCAGCAGAGACGGGGGGCTTGGGACTGAAGCTTCCTTT. This chain uses TRBV15 with TRBJ1-1; a weak D match, TRBD1 (6 bases). Germline values: CDR1 LNHNV, CDR2 YYDKDF (reference sequence). This CDR3 comprises 15 residues.

The CDR3 region has the DNA TGCAGCGTTGGTCAGAGTCAGAATGAAAAACTGTTTTTT. Protein: CSVGQSQNEKLFF. V and J are TRBV29-1 and TRBJ1-4; D is unresolved. V shed 4 bases and J shed 5 bases, with 11 bases lying between them. The CDR3 extends over 13 amino acids. Per germline, CDR1 SQVTM and CDR2 ANQGSEA.

Turning to this clonotype: A much bigger clone sits one base away, suggesting this may be a read error. V is TRBV12-3 or TRBV12-4 and J is TRBJ1-1, with D possibly matching TRBD1 (5 bases). There are 15 residues in the CDR3. CDR3 in amino acids: CASSLGPGMKTEAFF. CDR3 coding DNA: TGTGCCAGCAGTTTAGGTCCAGGGATGAAAACTGAAGCTTTCTTT.

V usage is TRBV20-1 and J usage is TRBJ1-2; 8 bases are a match to TRBD1. Losses at the gene ends were 5 bases for V and 6 bases for J; bases not matched to a gene: 17. The CDR3 runs 16 residues. Germline V gene data show CDR1 as DFQATT and CDR2 as SNEGSKA (reference sequence). CDR3 nucleotide sequence: TGCAGTGCTGTGACAGGGGACACTTCCGGGGACGATGGCTACACCTTC. It codes for CSAVTGDTSGDDGYTF.

The CDR3 DNA reads as TGTGCCAGCAGTGAAGCGGAACAGGGTTTTAGCACCTACGAGCAGTACTTC. Translation gives CASSEAEQGFSTYEQYF. This chain connects TRBV7-2 to TRBJ2-7; possibly TRBD1 for D (6 bases). This CDR3 contains 17 residues. CDR1 is SGHTA, CDR2 FQGNSA, per germline. V lost 6 bases and J lost 2, with 23 bases in between.

This clonotype occurred many times. V gene TRBV12-3 or TRBV12-4 combines with J gene TRBJ1-1; no reliable D call. V lost 6 bases and J 3 bases, leaving 11 bases between the germline ends. The CDR3 is 13 amino acids. The CDR3: CASSPSGYTEAFF. The CDR3 DNA is TGTGCCAGCAGCCCTTCGGGGTACACTGAAGCTTTCTTT.

The chain employs TRBV27 and TRBJ1-3, with a tentative D call TRBD1 (5 bases). The CDR3 sequence is 15 residues long. The germline V gene has CDR1 MNHEY and CDR2 SMNVEV (reference sequence). The V end was cut by 6 bases, the J end by 0 bases, with 12 bases between. The CDR3 here is CASRPTGTSGNTIYF. The CDR3 coding sequence is TGTGCCAGCAGGCCAACGGGGACCTCTGGAAACACCATATATTTT.

This clonotype has a count of ten or more. The V gene is TRBV19, the J gene TRBJ2-2; the D is unclear. This CDR3 has 13 amino acids. V was pared by 3 bases and J by 3 bases, with 5 bases between. Germline V gene lookup returns CDR1 LNHDA and CDR2 SQIVND (reference sequence). CDR3 DNA sequence: TGTGCCAGTAGTATCGAGTACACCGGGGAGCTGTTTTTT. This translates into CASSIEYTGELFF.

The chain combines TRBV4-1 with TRBJ1-4; 7 bases match TRBD1. This CDR3 contains 14 residues. Germline V lookup: CDR1 MGHRA, CDR2 YSYEKL. V lost 8 bases to trimming and J lost 8 bases; unmatched junction nucleotides: 11. This chain's CDR3 is CASGEVAGGEKLFF. DNA of the CDR3: TGCGCCAGCGGCGAAGTGGCAGGGGGAGAAAAACTGTTTTTT.

This clonotype occurred many times. V is TRBV6-1 and J is TRBJ2-7; D remains ambiguous. Deletions cut 0 bases from V and 1 base from J, with 4 bases between. This CDR3 has 13 residues. The V gene's germline CDR1 is MNHNS and CDR2 SASEGT. The CDR3: CASSEAVSYEQYF. CDR3 DNA sequence: TGTGCCAGCAGTGAAGCGGTATCCTACGAGCAGTACTTC.

This clonotype has a count of ten or more. The chain carries TRBV7-3 and TRBJ1-1, with a possible D match to TRBD1 (5 bases). This CDR3 has 14 residues. Germline CDR1 SGHTA, CDR2 FQGTGA. Trimming shortened V by 0 bases and J by 1 base, and 6 bases separated the two germline ends. For the CDR3, the DNA is TGTGCCAGCAGCTTAACCGACAGGAACACTGAAGCTTTCTTT. This codes for CASSLTDRNTEAFF.

The rearrangement joins TRBV7-9 to TRBJ2-7; TRBD2 is a possible D gene (6 bases). The CDR3 is 15 residues long. The V gene lost 3 bases and the J gene lost 4 bases, with 16 bases spanning the gap. Germline assignment: CDR1 SEHNR and CDR2 FQNEAQ (reference sequence). The CDR3 is CASSLGTTSLYEQYF. The CDR3 DNA is TGTGCCAGCAGCTTGGGTACAACTAGCCTATACGAGCAGTACTTC.

The rearrangement uses TRBV10-3 and TRBJ1-1; the D gene is possibly TRBD1 (6 bases). Germline V CDR1 and CDR2: ENHRY, SYGVKD. The ends were cut back, 6 bases at V and 3 bases at J, with 14 bases in the middle. The CDR3 runs to 14 residues. CDR3 DNA sequence: TGTGCCATCAGCACCGGGAACAGGGACACTGAAGCTTTCTTT. Translating it yields CAISTGNRDTEAFF.

This clonotype was seen ten or more times. This rearrangement joins TRBV28 to TRBJ1-5; a possible D gene is TRBD1 (5 bases). This CDR3 region has 13 residues. Germline loops: CDR1 MDHEN, CDR2 SYDVKM. With 2 bases removed from V and 5 bases from J, the gap between germline ends came to 7 bases. The CDR3 spells CASSLTRDQPQHF. The CDR3 DNA sequence: TGTGCCAGCAGTTTAACCAGGGATCAGCCCCAGCATTTT.

The rearrangement links TRBV15 to TRBJ1-4; D might be TRBD1 (5 bases). The CDR3 extends over 14 amino acids. The germline V gene has CDR1 LNHNV and CDR2 YYDKDF (reference sequence). V gave up 3 bases and J gave up 8 bases, with 13 bases separating them. The CDR3 region is CATSSGAGGEKLFF. DNA for the CDR3: TGTGCCACCAGCAGTGGGGCCGGCGGGGAAAAACTGTTTTTT. Drawing the rest from reference TRBV15 and TRBJ1-4, the complete variable domain is DAMVIQNPRYQVTQFGKPVTLSCSQTLNHNVMYWYQQKSSQAPKLLFHYYDKDFNNEADTPDNFQSRRPNTSFCFLDIRSPGLGDTAMYLCATSSGAGGEKLFFGSGTQLSVL.

The chain links TRBV20-1 to TRBJ2-5, with D possibly matching TRBD1 (5 bases). The germline CDR1 and CDR2 sequences are DFQATT and SNEGSKA (reference sequence). V lost 7 bases and J 4 bases, leaving 16 bases between the germline ends. The CDR3 runs 13 residues. CDR3 amino acids: CSVLTARRETQYF. The CDR3 nucleotides read TGCAGTGTTTTGACAGCCCGACGAGAGACCCAGTACTTC.

The sample holds a few counts of this clonotype. The chain combines TRBV19 with TRBJ2-7, with TRBD2 matching over 9 bases. Germline CDR1 is LNHDA and CDR2 is SQIVND (reference sequence). CDR3 length equals 16 residues. Trimming removed 4 bases from V and 5 bases from J; junction bases left unmatched: 12. The chain's CDR3 is CASSTHSGRRSNEQYF. DNA of the CDR3: TGTGCCAGTAGTACACATAGCGGGAGAAGGAGCAACGAGCAGTACTTC.